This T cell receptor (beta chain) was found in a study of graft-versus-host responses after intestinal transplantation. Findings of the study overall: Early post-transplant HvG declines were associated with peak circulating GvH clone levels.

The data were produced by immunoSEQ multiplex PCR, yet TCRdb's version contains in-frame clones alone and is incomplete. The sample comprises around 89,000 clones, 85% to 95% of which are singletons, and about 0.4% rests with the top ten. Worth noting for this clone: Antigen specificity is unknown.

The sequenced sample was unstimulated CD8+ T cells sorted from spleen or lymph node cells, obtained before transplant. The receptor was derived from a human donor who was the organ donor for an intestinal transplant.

The CDR3 protein is CASSLTGVSNQPQHF. CDR3 coding DNA: TGTGCCAGCAGTTTGACAGGAGTAAGCAATCAGCCCCAGCATTTT. The chain recombines TRBV2 with TRBJ1-5; TRBD1 is a possible D gene (6 bases). The CDR3 totals 15 residues. Germline CDR1 SNHLY, CDR2 FYNNEI. Trimming took 5 bases from V and 1 from J, leaving 12 bases between them.